Listed here are 18 T cell receptor beta chains from one sample, sequenced in a study of OX40 agonist ivuxolimab in advanced cancers. Using immunoSEQ multiplex PCR, the repertoire was profiled, and TCRdb retains in-frame clones only, with some absent. The sample includes 55,000 to 75,000 clones, around 87% of them seen just once. The material sequenced was CD4+ or CD8+ T cells sorted from blood, taken in a trial of the OX40 agonist ivuxolimab. These receptors all stem from an adult with an advanced solid tumor such as melanoma, head and neck, liver or kidney cancer.

V and J are TRBV19 and TRBJ2-2; D is undetermined. The CDR3 has 15 amino acids. Trimming removed 8 bases at V and 0 bases at J, with 13 bases between. The germline gives CDR1 LNHDA, CDR2 SQIVND (reference sequence). The CDR3 here is CASRKLETNTGELFF. The CDR3, as DNA: TGTGCCAGTCGAAAGCTGGAGACGAACACCGGGGAGCTGTTTTTT.

This chain uses TRBV25-1 with TRBJ2-2; 10 bases line up with TRBD1. Looked up from germline, CDR1 is MGHDK and CDR2 is SYGVNS. Trimming cost V 4 bases and J 4 bases; bases outside gene matches: 0. The CDR3 has 14 amino acids. CDR3 protein: CASSGDRGTGELFF. In DNA form, the CDR3 reads TGTGCCAGCAGTGGGGACAGGGGCACCGGGGAGCTGTTTTTT.

The V and J genes are TRBV5-1 and TRBJ1-3; D remains unclear. Trimming removed 0 bases from V and 3 bases from J, with 7 bases in between. Germline-derived CDR1 and CDR2 are SGHRS and YFSETQ. The CDR3 is 14 residues long. The CDR3 nucleotides read TGCGCCAGCAGCTTGGGGGGTAATGGAAACACCATATATTTT. Translated: CASSLGGNGNTIYF. Supplemented by reference TRBV5-1 and TRBJ1-3, the full variable domain reads KAGVTQTPRYLIKTRGQQVTLSCSPISGHRSVSWYQQTPGQGLQFLFEYFSETQRNKGNFPGRFSGRQFSNSRSEMNVSTLELGDSALYLCASSLGGNGNTIYFGEGSWLTVV.

Concerning this clone: The same CDR3 is also encoded by other DNA sequences in this sample. The CDR3 reads CASSLKGGNYGYTF. DNA of the CDR3: TGTGCCAGCAGTTTAAAGGGGGGGAACTATGGCTACACCTTC. J is TRBJ1-2 and V is TRBV27; a weak D match, TRBD1 (6 bases). This CDR3 is built from 14 residues. Germline V gives CDR1 MNHEY, CDR2 SMNVEV (reference sequence). V dropped 2 bases and J dropped 2 bases, with 9 bases sitting between them.

The gene calls are TRBV4-2 and TRBJ1-5; D gene uncertain. This CDR3 spans 14 amino acids. Germline V lookup: CDR1 LGHNA, CDR2 YNFKEQ. V lost 1 base and J lost 4, with 8 bases in between. The CDR3 nucleotides are TGTGCCAGCAGCCAAGGCCCGGGTAATCAGCCCCAGCATTTT. Protein: CASSQGPGNQPQHF.

DNA of the CDR3: TGTGCCAGCAGTTACTCATGGGGGGGCAATCAGCCCCAGCATTTT. Its translation: CASSYSWGGNQPQHF. The chain combines TRBV6-6 with TRBJ1-5; TRBD1 might be the D (5 bases). The CDR3 loop spans 15 amino acids. CDR1 and CDR2 from the germline V gene are MNHNY and SVGAGI (reference sequence). V was trimmed by 0 bases and J by 2 bases, leaving 8 bases between them.

The count of this clone is one. This sequence joins TRBV5-6 and TRBJ2-7; D may correspond to TRBD1 or TRBD2 (5 bases each). Trimming removed 4 bases from V and 1 base from J, with 12 bases in between. This CDR3 contains 14 residues. Germline V lookup: CDR1 SGHDT, CDR2 YYEEEE. The CDR3 protein is CASSQIWGSYEQYF. In DNA form, the CDR3 reads TGTGCCAGCAGCCAAATTTGGGGGTCCTACGAGCAGTACTTC.

The chain couples TRBV11-3 to TRBJ1-1, with D possibly being TRBD1 (6 bases). CDR1 SGHNT and CDR2 YENEEA come from the germline V gene. Between the trimmed V and J ends, which lost 6 bases and 1 base, there was a span of 9 bases. The CDR3 covers 13 residues. The DNA of the CDR3 is TGTGCCAGCAGTGAACAGGGGAACACTGAAGCTTTCTTT. Amino acids: CASSEQGNTEAFF.

This clone was seen only a few times. The chain combines TRBV30 with TRBJ1-5; possibly TRBD1 for D (5 bases). The CDR3 is made up of 13 amino acids. Trimming cost V 5 bases and J 7 bases, with 15 bases left between them. Germline CDR1 reads GTSNPN; CDR2 reads SVGIG (reference sequence). The CDR3 DNA follows: TGTGCCTGGGCCATAGGCCGGGACCAGCCCCAGCATTTT. Translating gives CAWAIGRDQPQHF.

This chain links TRBV11-2 with TRBJ1-3; no definite D call. V was clipped by 1 base and J by 2 bases, with 9 bases between them. The CDR3 is 15 residues long. CDR1 SGHAT and CDR2 FQNNGV come from the germline V gene. CDR3 sequence: CASSLGSLAGNTIYF. The CDR3 nucleotides are TGTGCCAGCAGCTTAGGGTCCTTGGCTGGAAACACCATATATTTT.

The chain is built from TRBV5-6 and TRBJ2-3; D uncertain. This CDR3 contains 12 residues. V was shortened by 5 bases and J by 0 bases, with 4 bases between the two germline ends. In germline, CDR1 is SGHDT, CDR2 YYEEEE. CDR3 sequence: CASRTSTDTQYF. CDR3 coding DNA: TGTGCCAGCAGGACTAGCACAGATACGCAGTATTTT. Full variable domain (outside the CDR3, taken from reference TRBV5-6 and TRBJ2-3): DAGVTQSPTHLIKTRGQQVTLRCSPKSGHDTVSWYQQALGQGPQFIFQYYEEEERQRGNFPDRFSGHQFPNYSSELNVNALLLGDSALYLCASRTSTDTQYFGPGTRLTVL.

The chain carries TRBV30 and TRBJ2-5; a weak D match, TRBD2 (6 bases). Germline CDR1 and CDR2: GTSNPN and SVGIG (reference sequence). Trimming left V 0 bases short and J 4 bases short, with 9 bases between. The CDR3 extends over 13 amino acids. In nucleotides, the CDR3 is TGTGCCTGGAGTGTGCAGGGAGGAGAGACCCAGTACTTC. This gives the protein CAWSVQGGETQYF. Using reference TRBV30 and TRBJ2-5 for the parts outside the CDR3, the full variable domain is SQTIHQWPATLVQPVGSPLSLECTVEGTSNPNLYWYRQAAGRGLQLLFYSVGIGQISSEVPQNLSASRPQDRQFILSSKKLLLSDSGFYLCAWSVQGGETQYFGPGTRLLVL.

This rearrangement joins TRBV6-4 to TRBJ1-6; 12 nucleotides agree with TRBD1. Germline lookup yields CDR1 MRHNA and CDR2 SNTAGT. V trimming: 8 bases; J trimming: 7 bases; junction bases outside the gene matches: 3. This CDR3 has 14 amino acids. This chain's CDR3 is CASRDRGRNSPLHF. The CDR3 coding sequence is TGTGCCAGCCGGGACAGGGGGCGGAATTCACCCCTCCACTTT.

This chain uses TRBV9 with TRBJ2-5, with TRBD2 matching 10 bases. The CDR3 covers 15 residues. The junction had 7 bases not matched to a gene; V was cut back by 3 bases and J by 5 bases. Germline V gives CDR1 SGDLS, CDR2 YYNGEE. DNA of the CDR3: TGTGCCAGCAGCGCCTCCGGGACTAGCGAGGAGACCCAGTACTTC. Translation gives CASSASGTSEETQYF.

This chain uses TRBV2 with TRBJ2-5; TRBD1 matches at 12 bases. The CDR3 sequence is 15 residues long. Trimming took 9 bases from V and 5 from J; bases not matched to a gene: 10. CDR1 and CDR2 from the germline V gene are SNHLY and FYNNEI. The CDR3, as DNA: TGTGCCAGTAATTCCGGGACAGGGGGCTATGAGACCCAGTACTTC. Amino acid sequence: CASNSGTGGYETQYF.

V gene TRBV6-1 combines with J gene TRBJ1-5; 7 bases are a match to TRBD1. Germline CDR1 and CDR2: MNHNS and SASEGT. V lost 0 bases to trimming and J lost 4 bases; unmatched junction nucleotides: 12. This CDR3 has 18 amino acids. The CDR3 bases are TGTGCCAGCAGTGAAGCTGAGGGCACGACAGGGCGGAATCAGCCCCAGCATTTT. It translates to CASSEAEGTTGRNQPQHF.

The DNA for the CDR3 is TGTGCCAGCATCGCAGGGGCCCCCCCGTCACCCCTCCACTTT. This translates into CASIAGAPPSPLHF. The chain recombines TRBV2 with TRBJ1-6; a weak D match, TRBD1 (6 bases). Germline V gene sequence: CDR1 SNHLY, CDR2 FYNNEI. The length of the CDR3 is 14 residues. V was trimmed by 7 bases and J by 10 bases, leaving 17 bases between them.

The chain links TRBV5-1 to TRBJ2-3, with TRBD1 matching over 8 bases. CDR1 and CDR2 (germline): SGHRS, YFSETQ. J gave up 6 bases and V 1 base, and 7 bases lay outside the gene matches. CDR3 size: 15 residues. As DNA, the CDR3 is TGCGCCAGCAGCTTGTTTCTGCAGGGGGCGGATACGCAGTATTTT. Translation gives CASSLFLQGADTQYF.